One and the same sample provided the 15 T cell receptor beta chains below, sequenced in a study of blood T cell repertoires in COVID-19. Generated by immunoSEQ multiplex PCR, the TCRdb table keeps only in-frame clones and is missing some. Found here are approximately 240,000 clones, 70% to 85% of them singletons; the top ten hold approximately 4%. Material: peripheral blood. The receptors come from a woman in her thirties or forties with active or convalescent COVID-19.

Comment on this clone: Within the sample, other DNA sequences also encode this same CDR3. The V call is TRBV18, the J call TRBJ1-5; 7 bases align to TRBD1. Germline CDR1 is KGHSH and CDR2 is LQKENI. J was trimmed by 4 bases and V by 6 bases; bases with no gene match: 6. The CDR3 consists of 14 residues. This CDR3 is CASSPGTENQPQHF. In DNA, the CDR3 is TGTGCCAGCTCCCCCGGGACAGAGAATCAGCCCCAGCATTTT.

The chain carries TRBV19 and TRBJ2-1, with D perhaps matching TRBD1 (8 bases). The CDR3 length is 13 residues. V was clipped by 6 bases and J by 6 bases, with 12 bases between them. Germline CDR1 reads LNHDA; CDR2 reads SQIVND (reference sequence). The CDR3 nucleotides are TGTGCCAGTAGCTACAGGGGGGGCAATGAGCAGTTCTTC. Amino acids: CASSYRGGNEQFF.

This rearrangement joins TRBV28 to TRBJ1-2, with D hard to call. The CDR3 runs 12 residues. Germline CDR1 reads MDHEN; CDR2 reads SYDVKM. V was shortened by 5 bases and J by 5 bases, with 9 bases between the two germline ends. CDR3 DNA sequence: TGTGCCAGCAGTCCCCCTCCTTATGGCTACACCTTC. Translating gives CASSPPPYGYTF.

The rearrangement joins TRBV28 to TRBJ1-6; weak D call: TRBD1 (5 bases). V gave up 2 bases and J gave up 3 bases, with 5 bases separating them. Germline CDR1 is MDHEN and CDR2 is SYDVKM. This CDR3 is built from 14 residues. This CDR3 is CASSLRGYNSPLHF. As DNA, the CDR3 is TGTGCCAGCAGTTTAAGGGGCTATAATTCACCCCTCCACTTT. Supplemented by reference TRBV28 and TRBJ1-6, the full variable domain reads DVKVTQSSRYLVKRTGEKVFLECVQDMDHENMFWYRQDPGLGLRLIYFSYDVKMKEKGDIPEGYSVSREKKERFSLILESASTNQTSMYLCASSLRGYNSPLHFGNGTRLTVT.

The V gene is TRBV6-4, the J gene TRBJ1-2; 7 nucleotides match TRBD1. The germline gives CDR1 MRHNA, CDR2 SNTAGT. Trimming took 2 bases from V and 8 from J; bases not matched to a gene: 8. The CDR3 sequence is 14 residues long. CDR3 bases: TGTGCCAGCAGTGACGGTAGACAGGGCAGAGGCTACACCTTC. This sequence encodes CASSDGRQGRGYTF.

This clone was recorded only once. V is TRBV5-6 and J is TRBJ1-2; D is ambiguous. Germline V gene lookup returns CDR1 SGHDT and CDR2 YYEEEE. The V gene lost 0 bases and the J gene lost 8 bases, with 14 bases spanning the gap. CDR3 length: 14 amino acids. The CDR3 DNA sequence: TGTGCCAGCAGCTTGGGGAGGGCTACGAAGGGCTACACCTTC. Its protein is CASSLGRATKGYTF.

This clone was observed a handful of times. V is TRBV4-1 and J is TRBJ2-3; TRBD2 matches 12 bases. Per the germline V gene, CDR1 is MGHRA and CDR2 is YSYEKL. This CDR3 comprises 19 residues. The V segment lost 5 bases and the J segment 2 bases; nucleotides outside the gene matches: 14. The CDR3 reads CASSFTLAGGQTITDTQYF. CDR3 nucleotide sequence: TGCGCCAGCAGCTTTACTCTAGCGGGGGGGCAAACTATCACAGATACGCAGTATTTT.

The genes are TRBV7-2 and TRBJ1-5, with a tentative D call TRBD1 (6 bases). The V and J ends lost 3 bases and 0 bases respectively, with 15 bases between them. The germline V gene encodes CDR1 SGHTA and CDR2 FQGNSA. The CDR3 extends over 17 amino acids. CDR3 sequence (DNA): TGTGCCAGCAGCTTGGACCCGACAGGTTATAGCAATCAGCCCCAGCATTTT. As protein: CASSLDPTGYSNQPQHF.

The V and J genes are TRBV6-1 and TRBJ1-1, with 7 bases matching TRBD1. In germline, CDR1 is MNHNS, CDR2 SASEGT. V lost 3 bases to trimming and J lost 2 bases; unmatched junction nucleotides: 6. The length of the CDR3 is 15 residues. CDR3 DNA sequence: TGTGCCAGCAGTGATCGACAGGGACGAAACACTGAAGCTTTCTTT. Translation gives CASSDRQGRNTEAFF.

The V call is TRBV30, the J call TRBJ2-7, with a possible D match to TRBD1 (6 bases). Germline V CDR1 and CDR2: GTSNPN, SVGIG (reference sequence). There are 13 residues in the CDR3. V lost 6 bases, J lost 3 bases, and 15 bases lay in between. This chain's CDR3 is CACSGTPVYEQYF. Written as DNA, the CDR3 is TGTGCCTGCTCCGGGACACCTGTCTACGAGCAGTACTTC.

The chain joins TRBV9 to TRBJ1-2; unclear D gene. Germline CDR1 SGDLS, CDR2 YYNGEE. Trimming removed 4 bases from V and 2 bases from J, with 3 bases in between. This CDR3 has 11 amino acids. Written as DNA, the CDR3 is TGTGCCAGCAGCTCGAACTATGGCTACACCTTC. Translated, it gives CASSSNYGYTF.

The V call is TRBV29-1, the J call TRBJ2-7; D is uncertain. Deletions cut 4 bases from V and 3 bases from J, with 10 bases between. CDR3 length equals 12 residues. Germline V gene lookup returns CDR1 SQVTM and CDR2 ANQGSEA. CDR3 amino acids: CSVVCVCYEQYV. In DNA form, the CDR3 reads TGCAGCGTTGTGTGCGTTTGCTACGAGCAGTACGTC.

This clone was picked up a small number of times. J is TRBJ1-6 and V is TRBV24-1; no firm D call. Germline V gives CDR1 KGHDR, CDR2 SFDVKD. The V end was cut by 8 bases, the J end by 0 bases, with 7 bases between. The CDR3 sequence is 14 residues long. As DNA, the CDR3 is TGTGCCACCAAAGGGAGCTCCTATAATTCACCCCTCCACTTT. It codes for CATKGSSYNSPLHF.

The chain combines TRBV2 with TRBJ1-2; 10 bases are a match to TRBD1. V shed 4 bases, J shed 6 bases, and the junction held 11 bases outside the gene matches. The CDR3 sequence is 16 residues long. Germline values: CDR1 SNHLY, CDR2 FYNNEI. In nucleotides, the CDR3 is TGTGCCAGCAGTGGGGCCCGGGACAGGGGACTCCATGGCTACACCTTC. Translating gives CASSGARDRGLHGYTF.

The genes are TRBV6-2 or TRBV6-3 and TRBJ1-2, with D perhaps matching TRBD1 (5 bases). The CDR3 loop spans 15 amino acids. CDR1 MNHEY and CDR2 SVGEGT come from the germline V gene. V was trimmed by 6 bases and J by 0 bases, leaving 14 bases between them. This chain's CDR3 is CASSPGGPTNYGYTF. CDR3 DNA: TGTGCCAGCAGCCCCGGGGGTCCTACTAACTATGGCTACACCTTC.